One and the same sample provided the 18 T cell receptor beta chains below, sequenced in a study of blood T cell repertoires in COVID-19. Sequencing was performed with immunoSEQ multiplex PCR; in TCRdb, only in-frame clones are kept and a portion is missing. Of around 150,000 clones in the sample, less than 85% were seen once. Sequences were obtained from peripheral blood. The source is a human donor in a cohort sampled during active COVID-19.

This chain links TRBV19 with TRBJ1-2; perhaps TRBD1 as D (6 bases). V lost 6 bases, J lost 8 bases, and 16 bases lay in between. Germline values: CDR1 LNHDA, CDR2 SQIVND (reference sequence). The CDR3 is 13 residues long. This CDR3 reads CASSTTIQGGYTF. The CDR3 nucleotides read TGTGCCAGTAGCACAACCATACAGGGAGGCTACACCTTC. The entire variable domain, with the rest obtained from reference TRBV19 and TRBJ1-2, is as follows: DGGITQSPKYLFRKEGQNVTLSCEQNLNHDAMYWYRQDPGQGLRLIYYSQIVNDFQKGDIAEGYSVSREKKESFPLTVTSAQKNPTAFYLCASSTTIQGGYTFGSGTRLTVV.

This chain joins TRBV18 and TRBJ2-3, with 8 bases aligning to TRBD1. The germline V gene has CDR1 KGHSH and CDR2 LQKENI. After removal of 2 bases from V and 5 bases from J, the junction contained 6 bases not matched to a gene. This CDR3 is 15 amino acids long. For the CDR3, the DNA is TGTGCCAGCTCACCAATCCAGGGGGCCCTAGATACGCAGTATTTT. Amino acid sequence: CASSPIQGALDTQYF. Using reference TRBV18 and TRBJ2-3 for the parts outside the CDR3, the full variable domain is NAGVMQNPRHLVRRRGQEARLRCSPMKGHSHVYWYRQLPEEGLKFMVYLQKENIIDESGMPKERFSAEFPKEGPSILRIQQVVRGDSAAYFCASSPIQGALDTQYFGPGTRLTVL.

CDR3 amino acids: CACPCLGQGDTGELFF. The CDR3 DNA follows: TGTGCCTGCCCCTGTTTAGGACAGGGGGACACCGGGGAGCTGTTTTTT. The rearrangement joins TRBV30 to TRBJ2-2; TRBD1 aligns across 10 bases. There are 16 residues in the CDR3. Germline trimming cut 6 bases from V and 3 bases from J; bases unmatched to any gene: 10. Germline CDR1 is GTSNPN and CDR2 is SVGIG (reference sequence).

The CDR3 DNA sequence: TGTGCCAGCAGTCCCGGGGGACGGCGGGAGCTGTTTTTT. This encodes CASSPGGRRELFF. The J gene is TRBJ2-2, the V gene TRBV6-2 or TRBV6-3, with D perhaps matching TRBD2 (6 bases). Germline CDR1 MNHEY, CDR2 SVGEGT. CDR3 length equals 13 residues. Trimming removed 5 bases from V and 9 bases from J, with 13 bases in between.

The gene calls are TRBV5-6 and TRBJ2-7; possibly TRBD1 for D (5 bases). The length of the CDR3 is 13 residues. Trimming removed 1 base at V and 5 bases at J, with 10 bases between. CDR1 and CDR2 (germline): SGHDT, YYEEEE. CDR3 DNA sequence: TGTGCCAGCAGCTTGCAGGGTGGGGACGAGCAGTACTTC. This codes for CASSLQGGDEQYF.

This sequence joins TRBV30 and TRBJ2-3; D perhaps matches TRBD1 (7 bases). Germline V gene sequence: CDR1 GTSNPN, CDR2 SVGIG (reference sequence). V was cut by 0 bases and J by 7 bases, with 14 bases left in between. CDR3 size: 14 residues. CDR3 amino acids: CAWSVSPGGNTQYF. The CDR3 region has the DNA TGTGCCTGGAGTGTGAGCCCAGGGGGGAATACGCAGTATTTT.

V gene TRBV5-1 combines with J gene TRBJ2-5; 11 nucleotides line up with TRBD2. CDR1 and CDR2 from the germline V gene are SGHRS and YFSETQ. V trimming: 4 bases; J trimming: 2 bases; junction bases outside the gene matches: 10. The CDR3 loop spans 17 amino acids. The CDR3 DNA reads TGCGCCAGCAGCGTTGTAGCGGGGGGGCGAGGTCAAGAGACCCAGTACTTC. Protein sequence: CASSVVAGGRGQETQYF.

This clone was picked up one time. The chain uses TRBV7-9 and TRBJ1-5; D gene unclear. Trimming took 5 bases from V and 5 from J, leaving 16 bases between them. The CDR3 has 15 amino acids. Germline-derived CDR1 and CDR2 are SEHNR and FQNEAQ (reference sequence). The CDR3 loop reads CASSPAGGGDQPQHF. In DNA form, the CDR3 reads TGTGCCAGCAGCCCAGCGGGTGGTGGGGATCAGCCCCAGCATTTT.

In this sample, this clone turned up once. The chain employs TRBV5-6 and TRBJ1-2; possibly TRBD1 for D (5 bases). V was pared by 2 bases and J by 8 bases, with 13 bases between. Germline V gene data show CDR1 as SGHDT and CDR2 as YYEEEE. The CDR3 sequence is 13 residues long. This CDR3 is CASSFNRLGGYTF. DNA of the CDR3: TGTGCCAGCAGCTTCAACAGGTTGGGAGGCTACACCTTC.

This chain joins TRBV19 and TRBJ1-2, with TRBD1 matching 8 bases. After removal of 1 base from V and 6 bases from J, the junction contained 4 bases not matched to a gene. CDR3 length: 14 residues. Germline CDR1 LNHDA, CDR2 SQIVND (reference sequence). For the CDR3, the DNA is TGTGCCAGTAGTATAGGGACAGGGAGTGATGGCTACACCTTC. Translated: CASSIGTGSDGYTF.

The CDR3 bases are TGTGCCAGCAGTTATCGCACAGGGGCGGGCTACACCTTC. Translated, it gives CASSYRTGAGYTF. The genes are TRBV6-5 and TRBJ1-2; 7 positions agree with TRBD1. Per the germline V gene, CDR1 is MNHEY and CDR2 is SVGAGI. V lost 3 bases, J lost 8 bases, and 6 bases stayed unmatched. The CDR3 runs 13 residues.

This clone was seen more than once but under ten times. This rearrangement joins TRBV19 to TRBJ1-6, with D uncertain. The CDR3 extends over 15 amino acids. V gave up 8 bases and J gave up 0 bases, with 11 bases separating them. The germline V gene has CDR1 LNHDA and CDR2 SQIVND (reference sequence). Written as DNA, the CDR3 is TGTGCCAGTGAGGGCCGAAGCTCCTATAATTCACCCCTCCACTTT. Translated, it gives CASEGRSSYNSPLHF.

The chain has TRBV19 and TRBJ2-5, with 7 positions matching TRBD2. In germline, CDR1 is LNHDA, CDR2 SQIVND (reference sequence). V dropped 3 bases and J dropped 5; count of bases not matched to a gene: 6. This CDR3 is built from 14 residues. CDR3 in DNA: TGTGCCAGTAGTATTTCCGGGGAGGGGGAGACCCAGTACTTC. It specifies CASSISGEGETQYF.

This chain uses TRBV4-3 with TRBJ2-7; 9 nucleotides line up with TRBD2. Per the germline V gene, CDR1 is LGHNA and CDR2 is YSLEER. CDR3 length: 20 residues. V trimming: 0 bases; J trimming: 0 bases; junction bases outside the gene matches: 15. CDR3 in amino acids: CASSQDSPSGAANPSYEQYF. CDR3 DNA sequence: TGCGCCAGCAGCCAAGATTCACCTAGCGGGGCCGCAAACCCCTCCTACGAGCAGTACTTC.

The rearrangement joins TRBV15 to TRBJ2-5; no clear D. The CDR3 totals 14 residues. Germline values: CDR1 LNHNV, CDR2 YYDKDF (reference sequence). V dropped 0 bases and J dropped 0 bases, with 5 bases sitting between them. In nucleotides, the CDR3 is TGTGCCACCAGCAGAGATCTCGACCAAGAGACCCAGTACTTC. It codes for CATSRDLDQETQYF.

This clone was counted a few times. The chain is built from TRBV6-6 and TRBJ2-2; D may be TRBD1 (6 bases). The germline V gene has CDR1 MNHNY and CDR2 SVGAGI (reference sequence). Trimming stripped 5 bases from V and 1 base from J, with 8 bases between. This CDR3 is built from 14 residues. In nucleotides, the CDR3 is TGTGCCAGCAGTAAGGGACAGAACACCGGGGAGCTGTTTTTT. Protein: CASSKGQNTGELFF.

This clone was seen more than once but under ten times. The chain combines TRBV5-1 with TRBJ2-3; tentative D call: TRBD2 (6 bases). There are 15 residues in the CDR3. Germline lookup yields CDR1 SGHRS and CDR2 YFSETQ. V was clipped by 4 bases and J by 6 bases, with 18 bases between them. CDR3 in amino acids: CASSEAMGGTDTQYF. In DNA form, the CDR3 reads TGCGCCAGCAGCGAAGCTATGGGGGGAACCGATACGCAGTATTTT.

V is TRBV30 and J is TRBJ2-7; a possible D gene is TRBD2 (6 bases). CDR1 GTSNPN and CDR2 SVGIG come from the germline V gene (reference sequence). The CDR3 has 14 residues. CDR3 DNA: TGTGCGAAGGATGGGGGGTTTGGTTCCTACGAGCAGTACTTC. Amino acid sequence: CAKDGGFGSYEQYF.